The clone carrying this T cell receptor (beta chain) was counted ten times or more. TCRdb redid the calling of the reads with MiXCR, one entry per CDR3 protein. The data show some 600,000 distinct CDR3 sequences, 20% to 25% seen once. The CDR3 is 13 amino acids. Germline V gene sequence: CDR1 MNHEY, CDR2 SMNVEV (reference sequence). V dropped 5 bases and J dropped 5 bases, with 11 bases sitting between them. This record comes from a study of T cell repertoires in cytomegalovirus infection. Material: CD8+ T cells from PBMCs. The chain links TRBV27 to TRBJ2-3; D is perhaps TRBD1 or TRBD2 (5 bases each). This clonotype was sampled from a human donor in good health (CMV status not recorded). Some clones in this sample may be carry-over from other donors' samples. CDR3 DNA: TGTGCCAGCAGTCTCGGGACCCGAGATACGCAGTATTTT. This codes for CASSLGTRDTQYF.